What follows are 8 T cell receptor beta chains derived from one specimen sequenced in a study of T cells after yellow fever vaccination. MiXCR was run by TCRdb on the 5' RACE reads, yielding one entry per CDR3 protein. This table holds some 550,000 distinct CDR3 sequences, roughly a fifth found once. The source material was PBMCs, sampled 15 days after the yellow fever booster vaccination. Every receptor here comes from a man aged 25 to 40 who received the YFV17D yellow fever vaccine.

The J gene is TRBJ1-2, the V gene TRBV12-3 or TRBV12-4; 7 positions agree with TRBD1. The CDR3 runs to 12 residues. V trimming: 10 bases; J trimming: 4 bases; junction bases outside the gene matches: 6. This CDR3 reads CAITGVGYGYTF. CDR3 nucleotide sequence: TGTGCCATTACAGGGGTCGGCTATGGCTACACCTTC.

This sequence joins TRBV5-6 and TRBJ2-7; D perhaps matches TRBD1 (5 bases). CDR1 SGHDT and CDR2 YYEEEE come from the germline V gene. Between the trimmed V and J ends, which lost 4 bases and 2 bases, there was a span of 25 bases. The CDR3 is 18 amino acids. CDR3 in DNA: TGTGCCAGCAGCATAAGGGGCAGGACCCTGCTAACCCCCTACGAGCAGTACTTC. Amino acid sequence: CASSIRGRTLLTPYEQYF.

This clonotype was counted many times. V gene TRBV7-2 combines with J gene TRBJ2-7; D is perhaps TRBD1 (5 bases). Germline values: CDR1 SGHTA, CDR2 FQGNSA. CDR3 length equals 15 residues. The ends were cut back, 5 bases at V and 3 bases at J, with 17 bases in the middle. The CDR3 is CASSNYRTKSYEQYF. The CDR3 DNA is TGTGCCAGCAGCAACTACCGGACAAAGAGCTACGAGCAGTACTTC.

The chain joins TRBV12-3 or TRBV12-4 to TRBJ2-1; 7 bases line up with TRBD2. V was pared by 2 bases and J by 11 bases, with 3 bases of the junction left unmatched. The length of the CDR3 is 12 residues. In DNA, the CDR3 is TGTGCCAGCAGTTTATTGGGACTACAGCAGTTCTTC. Translated: CASSLLGLQQFF.

J is TRBJ2-1 and V is TRBV20-1, with D possibly TRBD2 on 5 matching bases. Germline V CDR1 and CDR2: DFQATT, SNEGSKA (reference sequence). Trimming shortened V by 2 bases and J by 2 bases, and 16 bases separated the two germline ends. This CDR3 has 16 residues. The DNA for the CDR3 is TGCAGTGCTAGAAGCCCACAAGCGGAGACCTACAATGAGCAGTTCTTC. It specifies CSARSPQAETYNEQFF.

The chain uses TRBV18 and TRBJ2-3, with TRBD2 matching 9 bases. J gave up 2 bases and V 3 bases, and 6 bases lay outside the gene matches. Germline V gene data show CDR1 as KGHSH and CDR2 as LQKENI. CDR3 length: 16 amino acids. The CDR3 nucleotides are TGTGCCAGCTCACCTGAAGCGGGAGGAGTCACAGATACGCAGTATTTT. This sequence encodes CASSPEAGGVTDTQYF.

This clonotype was counted between two and nine times. The chain couples TRBV18 to TRBJ2-2; 7 bases are shared with TRBD2. Germline V gene data show CDR1 as KGHSH and CDR2 as LQKENI. Trimming cost V 3 bases and J 5 bases; bases outside gene matches: 6. The CDR3 covers 15 residues. CDR3 nucleotides: TGTGCCAGCTCACCTCCGGGACTATCTACCGGGGAGCTGTTTTTT. Translation gives CASSPPGLSTGELFF.

The sample holds a few counts of this clonotype. V and J are TRBV11-2 and TRBJ2-2; TRBD2 matches 7 bases. This CDR3 comprises 13 residues. Per the germline V gene, CDR1 is SGHAT and CDR2 is FQNNGV. V shed 8 bases and J 3 bases; nucleotides not matched to a gene: 3. Here the CDR3 reads CASGLADTGELFF. CDR3 nucleotide sequence: TGTGCCAGCGGGCTAGCGGACACCGGGGAGCTGTTTTTT.